Described below is a single T cell receptor beta chain sequence and its context. Which antigen it targets is not known. No per-base quality is available; no much larger clone lies one base away. Library generation was performed with UMI-ligation and nested PCR. The ligated cDNA was amplified in four rounds of PCR with nested alpha and beta constant region primers together with the SP2 primer. TCR RNA was reverse transcribed with SuperScript IV using alpha and beta constant region primers for the blood and skin samples. Using T4 RNA ligase 1, an oligonucleotide carrying both the Illumina SP2 primer and a UMI was ligated onto the 3' end of the cDNA. The 12-nucleotide UMI was composed of two random hexamers separated by an eight-base spacer, which was included to prevent hairpin formation. From the second PCR onward, the TCR alpha and beta chain libraries were handled separately, and dual indexing was used for multiplexing. After pooling, the indexed libraries were analyzed by capillary electrophoresis and sequenced on either an Illumina MiSeq or NextSeq. PhiX DNA at roughly 4.5-7.5% was added to the libraries to raise base diversity and improve cluster recognition. Under the source paper's analysis protocol: Demultiplexor pulled UMIs out of read 2, joined the UMIs with the TCR sequence from read 1, and separated reads according to sample indices. Decombinator identified V and J genes and V-J junctions and gave each TCR a five-part identifier that included V and J deletions. Collapsinator relied on UMIs to correct both sequencing errors and PCR amplification heterogeneity, producing a UMI-based abundance for each TCR. CDR3Translator turned identifiers into nucleotide sequence, translated that sequence into amino acids, and pulled out CDR3 regions based on terminal motifs. After normalization to the amount of input RNA, the error-corrected alpha and beta TCR counts from blood and from skin were compared. TCRdb cleaned the public reads at Q25 with fastp, built clones with MiXCR and kept in-frame beta chains. Every distinct CDR3 protein forms one entry, paired with its most common genes and DNA. TCRdb, rather than the study authors, made the V and J calls. This sample has about 26,000 distinct CDR3 sequences in its table, and 5.2% of those were observed once. Of the sample, roughly 6.8% is held by the ten largest clones.

The study reported a robust and sensitive protocol to amplify, sequence and analyze TCRs, based on 3' ligation of a UMI-containing oligonucleotide to TCR cDNA. For whole blood analysis, under 3 ml of peripheral blood was collected from healthy adult volunteers into Tempus tubes, and RNA was extracted following the manufacturer's instructions. Total RNA, without cell sorting, was DNase treated with RQ1 DNase before reverse transcription, targeting roughly 1 to 1000 ng input. Skin biopsy and whole blood libraries were made to test pipeline robustness in samples where T cells form a minority population. The sample originates from a study of naive and memory T cell subsets (TCRdb year 2017). Background for the entire study: According to the figure summarizing the samples, there were around 10 blood donors, 7 tuberculin skin test biopsies and 3 saline control biopsies. Usually PCR2 was run as a SYBR Green qPCR and stopped at a set threshold, although low-input samples could use end-point PCR (roughly 6 cycles) instead.

The CDR3 contains 17 residues, cysteine and phenylalanine counted. Solely the CDR3 DNA is kept, with 51 bases framed from the first base. CDR1 and CDR2 were assigned from the germline V gene (reference sequence) as LNHDA and SQIVND. V is pared back by 6 bases and J by 4 bases, with 23 bases lying between the germline termini. On the study overall, not on this receptor specifically: The RNA-based method was acknowledged as potentially sensitive to TCR transcript changes with T cell activation and differentiation.

This receptor was taken from an adult in good health. This chain is built from TRBV19 and TRBJ2-3; possibly the D gene is TRBD2, per 6 matching bases. Sequencing was performed on blood. The CDR3 protein is CASSPIFGGMEADTQYF. The DNA sequence is TGTGCCAGTAGCCCAATATTCGGCGGGATGGAGGCAGATACGCAGTATTTT. With all but the CDR3 taken from the reference TRBV19 and TRBJ2-3 genes, the full variable domain is: DGGITQSPKYLFRKEGQNVTLSCEQNLNHDAMYWYRQDPGQGLRLIYYSQIVNDFQKGDIAEGYSVSREKKESFPLTVTSAQKNPTAFYLCASSPIFGGMEADTQYFGPGTRLTVL.